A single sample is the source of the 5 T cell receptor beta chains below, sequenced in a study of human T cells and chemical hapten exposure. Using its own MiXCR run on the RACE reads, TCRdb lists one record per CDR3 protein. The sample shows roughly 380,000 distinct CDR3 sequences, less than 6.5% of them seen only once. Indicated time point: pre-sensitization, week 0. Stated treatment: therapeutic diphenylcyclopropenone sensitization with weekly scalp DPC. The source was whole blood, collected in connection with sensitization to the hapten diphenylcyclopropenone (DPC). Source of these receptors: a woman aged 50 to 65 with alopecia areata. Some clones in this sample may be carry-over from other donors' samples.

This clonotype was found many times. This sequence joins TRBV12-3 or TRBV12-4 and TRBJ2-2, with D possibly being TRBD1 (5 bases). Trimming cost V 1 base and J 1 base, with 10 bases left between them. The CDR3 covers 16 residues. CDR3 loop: CASSLERTGNTGELFF. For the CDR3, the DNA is TGTGCCAGCAGTTTAGAGAGAACAGGGAACACCGGGGAGCTGTTTTTT.

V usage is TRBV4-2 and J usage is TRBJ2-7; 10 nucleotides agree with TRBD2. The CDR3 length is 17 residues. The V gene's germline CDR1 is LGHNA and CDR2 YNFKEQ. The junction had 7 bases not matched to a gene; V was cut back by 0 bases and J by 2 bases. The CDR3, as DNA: TGTGCCAGCAGCCAAGATCAAACTAGCGGGGCTACCTACGAGCAGTACTTC. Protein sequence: CASSQDQTSGATYEQYF.

Here the CDR3 DNA reads TGTGCCAGCAGTTGGGCCGTCAATCAGCCCCAGCATTTT. Encoded protein: CASSWAVNQPQHF. The chain combines TRBV6-2 or TRBV6-3 with TRBJ1-5, with D uncertain. Trimming pared 4 bases from V and 3 bases from J, leaving 7 bases between. The CDR3 covers 13 residues. The germline gives CDR1 MNHEY, CDR2 SVGEGT.

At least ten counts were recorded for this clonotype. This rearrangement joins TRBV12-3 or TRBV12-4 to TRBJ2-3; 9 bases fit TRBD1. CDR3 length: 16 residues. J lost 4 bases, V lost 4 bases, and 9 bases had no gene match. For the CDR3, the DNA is TGTGCCAGCAGTTCCGGACAGGGGACTTGGGCAGATACGCAGTATTTT. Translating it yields CASSSGQGTWADTQYF.

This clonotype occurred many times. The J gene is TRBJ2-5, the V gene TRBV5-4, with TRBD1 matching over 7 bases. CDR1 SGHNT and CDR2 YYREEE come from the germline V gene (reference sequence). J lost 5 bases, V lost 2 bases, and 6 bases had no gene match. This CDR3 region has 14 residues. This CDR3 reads CASSFDRAGETQYF. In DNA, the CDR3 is TGTGCCAGCAGCTTTGACAGGGCCGGGGAGACCCAGTACTTC.